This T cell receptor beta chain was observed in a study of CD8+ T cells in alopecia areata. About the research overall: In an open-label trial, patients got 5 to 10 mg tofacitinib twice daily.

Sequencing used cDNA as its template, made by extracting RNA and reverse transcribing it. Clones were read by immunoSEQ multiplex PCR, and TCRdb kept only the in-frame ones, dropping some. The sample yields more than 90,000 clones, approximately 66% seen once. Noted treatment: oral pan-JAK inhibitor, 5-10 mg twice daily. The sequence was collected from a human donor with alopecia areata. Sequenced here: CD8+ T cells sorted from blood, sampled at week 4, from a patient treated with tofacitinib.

The CDR3 DNA follows: TGCGCCAGCAGCTTTTCTGACGGGAGCTCCTACAATGAGCAGTTCTTC. It encodes CASSFSDGSSYNEQFF. This chain links TRBV5-1 with TRBJ2-1; perhaps TRBD2 as D (6 bases). V was trimmed by 2 bases and J by 0 bases, leaving 12 bases between them. Germline V gives CDR1 SGHRS, CDR2 YFSETQ. The CDR3 has 16 residues.